These 29 T cell receptor beta chains were all obtained from the same sample, sequenced in a study of cytomegalovirus exposure and HLA in healthy donors. The PCR had 60 Vbeta and 13 Jbeta primers. This table comes from immunoSEQ multiplex PCR, and its TCRdb copy is limited to in-frame clones, with some not included. The sample records about 140,000 clones, 79% being singletons. Sequenced material: PBMCs. The receptors were gathered from a male donor in good health and CMV-seronegative.

This clone was seen more than once but under ten times. The V call is TRBV7-2, the J call TRBJ1-5; D remains unclear. CDR3 length: 16 residues. The V and J ends lost 1 base and 0 bases respectively, with 10 bases between them. Germline V gives CDR1 SGHTA, CDR2 FQGNSA. CDR3 amino acids: CASSLGGRRSNQPQHF. CDR3 DNA sequence: TGTGCCAGCAGCTTAGGAGGTAGGCGTAGCAATCAGCCCCAGCATTTT.

This clone was recorded once. The chain couples TRBV7-8 to TRBJ2-5; TRBD1 is a possible D gene (6 bases). The V and J ends lost 5 bases and 5 bases respectively, with 12 bases between them. The germline V gene encodes CDR1 SGHVS and CDR2 FQNEAQ. The CDR3 sequence is 13 residues long. This CDR3 is CASSLLRGETQYF. The CDR3 nucleotides read TGTGCCAGCAGCCTACTAAGGGGGGAGACCCAGTACTTC.

The rearrangement links TRBV6-5 to TRBJ1-2; D may be TRBD1 (6 bases). V lost 8 bases and J lost 6, with 22 bases in between. Germline-derived CDR1 and CDR2 are MNHEY and SVGAGI. The length of the CDR3 is 15 residues. CDR3 loop: CASLAPGRGVDGYTF. Here the CDR3 DNA reads TGTGCCAGCCTAGCCCCCGGCAGGGGAGTTGATGGCTACACCTTC.

The gene calls are TRBV10-3 and TRBJ2-5; 10 bases map to TRBD2. The V gene end was trimmed by 0 bases and the J gene end by 3 bases; junction bases not matched to a gene: 7. This CDR3 has 17 amino acids. Germline loops: CDR1 ENHRY, CDR2 SYGVKD. The CDR3: CAISESAAGGRKETQYF. As DNA, the CDR3 is TGTGCCATCAGTGAGTCAGCAGCGGGGGGGAGGAAAGAGACCCAGTACTTC.

Turning to this clone: One end of the junction is discordant with germline, which a read error may explain. The rearrangement links TRBV7-7 to TRBJ2-5, with 11 positions matching TRBD2. CDR3 length equals 16 residues. Per germline, CDR1 SSHAT and CDR2 FNYEAQ (reference sequence). The CDR3 loop reads CASSYGTSGDGETQYF. CDR3 DNA: TGTGCTAGCAGCTACGGGACTAGCGGCGATGGAGAGACCCAGTACTTC.

The chain employs TRBV21-1 and TRBJ1-1. TRBV21-1 is listed as a pseudogene. The CDR3 covers 17 residues. CDR3 in amino acids: CASSKFRRRGRGTEAFF. The CDR3 nucleotides are TGTGCCAGCAGCAAATTTAGAAGGAGGGGCCGGGGCACTGAAGCTTTCTTT.

The rearrangement uses TRBV12-5 and TRBJ1-1; weak D call: TRBD1 (6 bases). Trimming removed 6 bases from V and 5 bases from J, with 19 bases in between. The CDR3 sequence is 15 residues long. Per the germline V gene, CDR1 is LGHNT and CDR2 is FRNRAP. CDR3 in amino acids: CASGPTGIMWTEAFF. The CDR3 coding sequence is TGTGCTAGTGGACCTACAGGGATTATGTGGACTGAAGCTTTCTTT.

The rearrangement joins TRBV9 to TRBJ2-3; 8 bases are shared with TRBD2. The CDR3 extends over 15 amino acids. J was trimmed by 4 bases and V by 8 bases; bases with no gene match: 12. Germline loops: CDR1 SGDLS, CDR2 YYNGEE. The CDR3 bases are TGTGCCAGTCGGGCTGGGCTAGCGGGCCCAGATACGCAGTATTTT. Translation: CASRAGLAGPDTQYF.

V is TRBV10-3 and J is TRBJ1-4; tentative D call: TRBD1 (6 bases). CDR1 ENHRY and CDR2 SYGVKD come from the germline V gene. Trimming removed 8 bases from V and 4 bases from J, with 14 bases in between. This CDR3 region has 14 residues. CDR3 DNA: TGTGCCATCCACTCAGGGGCGGGTAATGAAAAACTGTTTTTT. It codes for CAIHSGAGNEKLFF.

The chain joins TRBV30 to TRBJ2-5; D not resolved. This CDR3 region has 15 residues. Per the germline V gene, CDR1 is GTSNPN and CDR2 is SVGIG (reference sequence). V was trimmed by 2 bases and J by 1 base, leaving 14 bases between them. The CDR3 nucleotides are TGTGCCTGGAGTCATGGTCTTGGCGGCCAAGAGACCCAGTACTTC. The encoded protein is CAWSHGLGGQETQYF.

The chain links TRBV18 to TRBJ1-6, with 7 positions matching TRBD1. The ends lost 5 bases at V and 3 bases at J; junction bases unmatched: 7. This CDR3 has 16 amino acids. Germline-derived CDR1 and CDR2 are KGHSH and LQKENI. In nucleotides, the CDR3 is TGTGCCAGCTCAAACTCGACAGGGTTCTATAATTCACCCCTCCACTTT. It specifies CASSNSTGFYNSPLHF.

The chain carries TRBV6-5 and TRBJ2-5, with 9 bases fitting TRBD1. The J segment lost 5 bases and the V segment lost 6 bases, leaving 7 bases of the junction unmatched. The germline gives CDR1 MNHEY, CDR2 SVGAGI. The CDR3 contains 14 residues. The CDR3 DNA reads as TGTGCCAGCAGAGACCCACAGGGGGCGGAGACCCAGTACTTC. Its translation: CASRDPQGAETQYF.

The genes are TRBV2 and TRBJ2-5; 12 bases match TRBD2. This CDR3 comprises 15 residues. CDR1 SNHLY and CDR2 FYNNEI come from the germline V gene. V lost 2 bases to trimming and J lost 4 bases; unmatched junction nucleotides: 2. The CDR3 sequence is CASSERTSGVETQYF. CDR3 bases: TGTGCCAGCAGTGAAAGGACTAGCGGGGTAGAGACCCAGTACTTC. The full variable domain, with the rest looked up from reference TRBV2 and TRBJ2-5, is EPEVTQTPSHQVTQMGQEVILRCVPISNHLYFYWYRQILGQKVEFLVSFYNNEISEKSEIFDDQFSVERPDGSNFTLKIRSTKLEDSAMYFCASSERTSGVETQYFGPGTRLLVL.

Written as DNA, the CDR3 is TGCGCCAGCAGCCAAGATCGTGCGGGGCTCCTCGAGCAGTACTTC. Its protein is CASSQDRAGLLEQYF. The chain links TRBV4-3 to TRBJ2-5, with a weak D call TRBD2 (6 bases). The DNA end favors TRBJ2-7, so the J call may be wrong. The CDR3 loop spans 15 amino acids. Germline assignment: CDR1 LGHNA and CDR2 YSLEER.

The CDR3 nucleotides read TGTGCCAGCAGTGTATCACAGGGTGCGACCCAGTACTTC. Protein: CASSVSQGATQYF. This rearrangement joins TRBV2 to TRBJ2-5; possibly TRBD1 for D (6 bases). Germline CDR1 and CDR2: SNHLY and FYNNEI. V lost 4 bases and J 7 bases, leaving 13 bases between the germline ends. The CDR3 covers 13 residues.

This clone turned up a few times. J is TRBJ2-5 and V is TRBV7-8; 8 bases match TRBD2. Germline CDR1 reads SGHVS; CDR2 reads FQNEAQ. With 7 bases clipped from V and 3 bases from J, the junction kept 10 bases outside the gene matches. CDR3 length: 15 residues. Written as DNA, the CDR3 is TGTGCCAGCACCCCTGGGGCGGGGGGAAAAGAGACCCAGTACTTC. It is translated as CASTPGAGGKETQYF.

This sequence joins TRBV5-1 and TRBJ2-5; D not resolved. The CDR3 length is 13 residues. Germline CDR1 and CDR2: SGHRS and YFSETQ. Trimming removed 4 bases at V and 7 bases at J, with 14 bases between. As DNA, the CDR3 is TGCGCCAGCAGCGAGGCGGTTGCGAGGACCCAGTACTTC. It is translated as CASSEAVARTQYF.

The rearrangement uses TRBV9 and TRBJ2-1; 9 nucleotides match TRBD1. V shed 3 bases and J 1 base; nucleotides not matched to a gene: 2. CDR3 length: 15 residues. Germline assignment: CDR1 SGDLS and CDR2 YYNGEE. CDR3 sequence (DNA): TGTGCCAGCAGCGGCGACAGGGGGTCCTACAATGAGCAGTTCTTC. Translating it yields CASSGDRGSYNEQFF.

The V and J genes are TRBV7-9 and TRBJ2-2, with TRBD2 as a possible D gene (5 bases). V was shortened by 0 bases and J by 7 bases, with 12 bases between the two germline ends. This CDR3 is 15 amino acids long. Per germline, CDR1 SEHNR and CDR2 FQNEAQ (reference sequence). The CDR3 region is CASSLAAGYGGELFF. The CDR3, as DNA: TGTGCCAGCAGCTTAGCGGCGGGTTACGGCGGGGAGCTGTTTTTT.

V usage is TRBV5-6 and J usage is TRBJ2-3; D is perhaps TRBD1 (5 bases). V was cut by 3 bases and J by 4 bases, with 15 bases left in between. Germline V CDR1 and CDR2: SGHDT, YYEEEE. There are 15 residues in the CDR3. The CDR3 is CASSSFRVVPDTQYF. CDR3 sequence (DNA): TGTGCCAGCAGCTCTTTCAGGGTAGTTCCAGATACGCAGTATTTT.

As concerns this clone: The same CDR3 is also encoded by other DNA sequences in this sample. The chain links TRBV15 to TRBJ1-5; 7 bases line up with TRBD1. V was clipped by 3 bases and J by 5 bases; unmatched bases: 1. This CDR3 region has 13 residues. Germline V gene sequence: CDR1 LNHNV, CDR2 YYDKDF (reference sequence). CDR3 in DNA: TGTGCCACCAGCAGGGGGACAGATCAGCCCCAGCATTTT. It translates to CATSRGTDQPQHF.

The CDR3 DNA sequence: TGTGCCAGCAGCTTAGGACAGGGCGGGGAAAAACTGTTTTTT. Residues: CASSLGQGGEKLFF. V is TRBV11-3 and J is TRBJ1-4; TRBD1 aligns across 7 bases. The CDR3 is made up of 14 amino acids. Trimming cost V 1 base and J 8 bases; bases outside gene matches: 4. The germline CDR1 and CDR2 sequences are SGHNT and YENEEA.

The rearrangement joins TRBV2 to TRBJ2-7, with D possibly TRBD1 on 6 matching bases. CDR3 length: 13 amino acids. The germline V gene encodes CDR1 SNHLY and CDR2 FYNNEI. Trimming cost V 6 bases and J 6 bases, with 15 bases left between them. In DNA form, the CDR3 reads TGTGCCAGCAGCCTGACAGGAAAGGGCGAGCAGTACTTC. Translated, it gives CASSLTGKGEQYF. The whole variable domain, filled in from reference TRBV2 and TRBJ2-7, reads EPEVTQTPSHQVTQMGQEVILRCVPISNHLYFYWYRQILGQKVEFLVSFYNNEISEKSEIFDDQFSVERPDGSNFTLKIRSTKLEDSAMYFCASSLTGKGEQYFGPGTRLTVT.

This sequence joins TRBV6-5 and TRBJ1-1, with D possibly TRBD1 on 5 matching bases. The V end lost 0 bases, the J end lost 1 base, and 12 bases lay between the germline ends. CDR1 and CDR2 from the germline V gene are MNHEY and SVGAGI. The CDR3 is made up of 16 amino acids. CDR3 region: CASSYSTRQRNTEAFF. The CDR3 nucleotides read TGTGCCAGCAGTTACTCGACGAGACAGAGGAACACTGAAGCTTTCTTT.

The chain is built from TRBV6-6 and TRBJ1-6, with a weak D call TRBD1 (5 bases). Germline CDR1 is MNHNY and CDR2 is SVGAGI (reference sequence). The CDR3 extends over 15 amino acids. Trimming took off 5 bases at V and 5 bases at J, with 13 bases between the two ends. The CDR3 sequence is CASSTQGRDNSPLHF. The CDR3, as DNA: TGTGCCAGCAGTACGCAGGGAAGGGATAATTCACCCCTCCACTTT.

The chain is built from TRBV15 and TRBJ2-5; 9 positions agree with TRBD2. The trim removed 3 bases at V and 4 bases at J, leaving 12 bases unmatched. CDR3 length: 17 amino acids. The germline gives CDR1 LNHNV, CDR2 YYDKDF (reference sequence). CDR3 region: CATSSGLSGGQGETQYF. The CDR3 DNA sequence: TGTGCCACCAGCAGCGGACTTAGCGGGGGCCAGGGAGAGACCCAGTACTTC. The full variable domain, with the rest looked up from reference TRBV15 and TRBJ2-5, is DAMVIQNPRYQVTQFGKPVTLSCSQTLNHNVMYWYQQKSSQAPKLLFHYYDKDFNNEADTPDNFQSRRPNTSFCFLDIRSPGLGDTAMYLCATSSGLSGGQGETQYFGPGTRLLVL.

The chain uses TRBV5-6 and TRBJ2-4; D is perhaps TRBD1 (5 bases). Deletions cut 1 base from V and 6 bases from J, with 17 bases between. Germline V gives CDR1 SGHDT, CDR2 YYEEEE. This CDR3 region has 16 residues. CDR3 residues: CASSLFAAGQGNIQYF. Written as DNA, the CDR3 is TGTGCCAGCAGCTTGTTCGCCGCAGGGCAGGGAAACATTCAGTACTTC.

The V and J genes are TRBV19 and TRBJ1-5; 7 nucleotides match TRBD1. Germline V CDR1 and CDR2: LNHDA, SQIVND (reference sequence). The CDR3 is 16 amino acids. Losses at the gene ends were 7 bases for V and 2 bases for J; bases not matched to a gene: 11. The CDR3 sequence: CASTRGTGDGNQPQHF. CDR3 bases: TGTGCCAGTACCAGAGGCACAGGGGATGGCAATCAGCCCCAGCATTTT.

The chain uses TRBV5-1 and TRBJ1-1; 8 bases are a match to TRBD1. Germline V gene lookup returns CDR1 SGHRS and CDR2 YFSETQ. This CDR3 comprises 16 residues. After removal of 2 bases from V and 0 bases from J, the junction contained 6 bases not matched to a gene. The CDR3 is CASSFRQGSMNTEAFF. CDR3 nucleotide sequence: TGCGCCAGCAGCTTCCGACAGGGGAGCATGAACACTGAAGCTTTCTTT.